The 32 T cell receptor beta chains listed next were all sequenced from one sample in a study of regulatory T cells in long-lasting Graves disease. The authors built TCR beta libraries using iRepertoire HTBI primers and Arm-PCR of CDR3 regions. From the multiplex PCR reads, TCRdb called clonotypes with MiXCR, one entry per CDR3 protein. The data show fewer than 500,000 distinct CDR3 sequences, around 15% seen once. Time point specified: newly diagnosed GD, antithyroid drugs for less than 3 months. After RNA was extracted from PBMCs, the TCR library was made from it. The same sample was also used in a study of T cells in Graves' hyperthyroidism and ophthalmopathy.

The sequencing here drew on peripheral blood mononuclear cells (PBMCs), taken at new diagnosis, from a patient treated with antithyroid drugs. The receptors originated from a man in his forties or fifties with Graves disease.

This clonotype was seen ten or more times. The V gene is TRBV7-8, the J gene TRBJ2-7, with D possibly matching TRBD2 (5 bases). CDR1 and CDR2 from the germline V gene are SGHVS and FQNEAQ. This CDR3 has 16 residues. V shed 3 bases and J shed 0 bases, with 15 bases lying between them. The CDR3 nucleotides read TGTGCCAGCAGCTTGGGAGTAACCATTCGCTCCTACGAGCAGTACTTC. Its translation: CASSLGVTIRSYEQYF. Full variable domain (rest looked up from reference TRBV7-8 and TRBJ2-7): GAGVSQSPRYKVAKRGQDVALRCDPISGHVSLFWYQQALGQGPEFLTYFQNEAQLDKSGLPSDRFFAERPEGSVSTLKIQRTQQEDSAVYLCASSLGVTIRSYEQYFGPGTRLTVT.

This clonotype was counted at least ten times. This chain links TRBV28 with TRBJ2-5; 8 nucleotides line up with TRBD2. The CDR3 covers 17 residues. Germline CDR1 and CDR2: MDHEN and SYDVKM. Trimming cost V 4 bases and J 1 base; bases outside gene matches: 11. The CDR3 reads CASSSPIIAGLQETQYF. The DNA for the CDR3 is TGTGCCAGCAGTTCCCCGATCATAGCGGGGCTCCAAGAGACCCAGTACTTC.

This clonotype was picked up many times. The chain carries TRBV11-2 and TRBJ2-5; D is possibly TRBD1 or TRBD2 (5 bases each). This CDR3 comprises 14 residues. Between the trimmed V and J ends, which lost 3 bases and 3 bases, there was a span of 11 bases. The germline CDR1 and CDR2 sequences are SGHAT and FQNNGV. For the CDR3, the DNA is TGTGCCAGCAGCTTCACCGGGGCGAAAGAGACCCAGTACTTC. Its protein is CASSFTGAKETQYF.

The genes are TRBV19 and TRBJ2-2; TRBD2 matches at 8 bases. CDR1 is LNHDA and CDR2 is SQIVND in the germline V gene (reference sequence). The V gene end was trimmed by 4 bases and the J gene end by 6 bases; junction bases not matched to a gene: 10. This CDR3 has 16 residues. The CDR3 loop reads CASSTLSGSAPGELFF. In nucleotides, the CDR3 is TGTGCCAGTAGTACTCTGAGCGGGAGCGCCCCCGGGGAGCTGTTTTTT.

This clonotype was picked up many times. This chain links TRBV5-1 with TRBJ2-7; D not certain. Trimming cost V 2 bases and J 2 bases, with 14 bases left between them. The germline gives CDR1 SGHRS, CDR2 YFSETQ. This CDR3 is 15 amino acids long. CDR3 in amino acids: CASSFLNSQAYEQYF. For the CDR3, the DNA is TGCGCCAGCAGCTTTCTCAACAGCCAGGCCTACGAGCAGTACTTC. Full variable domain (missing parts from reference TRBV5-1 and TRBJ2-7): KAGVTQTPRYLIKTRGQQVTLSCSPISGHRSVSWYQQTPGQGLQFLFEYFSETQRNKGNFPGRFSGRQFSNSRSEMNVSTLELGDSALYLCASSFLNSQAYEQYFGPGTRLTVT.

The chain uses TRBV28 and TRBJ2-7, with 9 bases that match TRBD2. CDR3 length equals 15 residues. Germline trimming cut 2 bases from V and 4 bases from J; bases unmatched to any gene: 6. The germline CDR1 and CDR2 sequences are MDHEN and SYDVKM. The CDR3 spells CASSLVSGRIYEQYF. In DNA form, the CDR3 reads TGTGCCAGCAGTTTAGTTAGCGGGAGAATATACGAGCAGTACTTC.

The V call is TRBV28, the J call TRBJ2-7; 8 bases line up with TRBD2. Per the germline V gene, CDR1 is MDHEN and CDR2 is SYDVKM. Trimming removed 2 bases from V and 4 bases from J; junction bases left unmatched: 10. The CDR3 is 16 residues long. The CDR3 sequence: CASSLVTSGRVYEQYF. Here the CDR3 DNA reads TGTGCCAGCAGTTTAGTCACAAGCGGGAGAGTGTACGAGCAGTACTTC.

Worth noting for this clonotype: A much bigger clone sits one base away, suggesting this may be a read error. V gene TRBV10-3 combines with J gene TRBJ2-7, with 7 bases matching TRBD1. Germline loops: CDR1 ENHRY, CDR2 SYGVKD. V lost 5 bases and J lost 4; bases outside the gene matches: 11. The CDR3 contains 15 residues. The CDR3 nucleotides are TGTGCCATCAGTCCAACGACAGGGAGCGGATACGAGCAGTACTTC. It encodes CAISPTTGSGYEQYF.

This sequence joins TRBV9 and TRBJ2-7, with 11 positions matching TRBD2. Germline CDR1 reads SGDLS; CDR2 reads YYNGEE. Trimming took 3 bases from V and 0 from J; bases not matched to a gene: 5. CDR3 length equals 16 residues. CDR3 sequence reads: CASSARGTSGSYEQYF. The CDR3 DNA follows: TGTGCCAGCAGCGCGCGGGGGACTAGCGGCTCCTACGAGCAGTACTTC.

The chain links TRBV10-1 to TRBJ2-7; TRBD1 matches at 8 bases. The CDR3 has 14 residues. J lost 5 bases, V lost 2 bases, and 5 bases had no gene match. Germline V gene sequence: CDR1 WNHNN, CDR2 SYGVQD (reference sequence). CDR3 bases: TGCGCCAGCAGTGAGGGACAGGGTGGTAACGAGCAGTACTTC. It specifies CASSEGQGGNEQYF.

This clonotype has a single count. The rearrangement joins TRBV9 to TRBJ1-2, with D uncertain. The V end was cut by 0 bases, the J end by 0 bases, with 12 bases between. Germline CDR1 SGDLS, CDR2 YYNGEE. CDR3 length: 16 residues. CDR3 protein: CASSVVSGRPNYGYTF. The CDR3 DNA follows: TGTGCCAGCAGCGTAGTATCCGGGCGGCCTAACTATGGCTACACCTTC.

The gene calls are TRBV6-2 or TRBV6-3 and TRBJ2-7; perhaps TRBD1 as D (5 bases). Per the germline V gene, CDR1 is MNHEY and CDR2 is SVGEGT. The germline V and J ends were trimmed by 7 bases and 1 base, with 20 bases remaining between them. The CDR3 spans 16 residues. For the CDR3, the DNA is TGTGCCAGCACGCTCAGGGCCGGTTTGCTATCCTACGAGCAGTACTTC. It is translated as CASTLRAGLLSYEQYF.

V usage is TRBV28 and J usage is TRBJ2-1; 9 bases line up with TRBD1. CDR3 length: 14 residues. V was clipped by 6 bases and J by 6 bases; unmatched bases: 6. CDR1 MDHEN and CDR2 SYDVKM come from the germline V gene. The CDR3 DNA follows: TGTGCCAGCAGGGGGACAGGGTGGCCCAATGAGCAGTTCTTC. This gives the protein CASRGTGWPNEQFF.

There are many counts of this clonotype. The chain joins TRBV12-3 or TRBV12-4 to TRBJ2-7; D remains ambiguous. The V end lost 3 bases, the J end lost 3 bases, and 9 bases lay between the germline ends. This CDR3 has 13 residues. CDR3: CASSFRVDYEQYF. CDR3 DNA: TGTGCCAGCAGTTTTAGGGTAGACTACGAGCAGTACTTC.

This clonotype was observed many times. In DNA form, the CDR3 reads TGCGCCAGCAGCTTGGTGTTGGGAGGCTACGAGCAGTACTTC. It is translated as CASSLVLGGYEQYF. V is TRBV5-1 and J is TRBJ2-7, with D maybe TRBD2 (6 bases). The germline V gene encodes CDR1 SGHRS and CDR2 YFSETQ. The V gene lost 0 bases and the J gene lost 3 bases, with 10 bases spanning the gap. The length of the CDR3 is 14 residues.

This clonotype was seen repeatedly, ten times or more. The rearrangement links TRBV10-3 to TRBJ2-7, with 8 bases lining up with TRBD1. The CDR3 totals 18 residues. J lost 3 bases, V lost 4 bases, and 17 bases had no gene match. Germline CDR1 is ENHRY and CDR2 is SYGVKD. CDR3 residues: CAISAQSGRRGQGYEQYF. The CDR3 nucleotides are TGTGCCATCAGTGCTCAATCGGGTCGTAGAGGACAGGGCTACGAGCAGTACTTC.

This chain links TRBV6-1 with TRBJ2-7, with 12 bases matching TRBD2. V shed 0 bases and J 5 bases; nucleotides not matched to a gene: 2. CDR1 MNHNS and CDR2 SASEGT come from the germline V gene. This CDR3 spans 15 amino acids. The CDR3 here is CASSEALAGGHEQYF. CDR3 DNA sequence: TGTGCCAGCAGTGAAGCGCTAGCGGGAGGGCACGAGCAGTACTTC.

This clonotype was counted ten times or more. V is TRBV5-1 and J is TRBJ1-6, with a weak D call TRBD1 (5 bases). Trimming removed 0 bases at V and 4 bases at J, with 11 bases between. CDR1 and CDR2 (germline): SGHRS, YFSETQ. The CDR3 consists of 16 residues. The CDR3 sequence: CASSLDPQGYNSPLHF. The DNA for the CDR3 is TGCGCCAGCAGCTTGGATCCTCAGGGATATAATTCACCCCTCCACTTT.

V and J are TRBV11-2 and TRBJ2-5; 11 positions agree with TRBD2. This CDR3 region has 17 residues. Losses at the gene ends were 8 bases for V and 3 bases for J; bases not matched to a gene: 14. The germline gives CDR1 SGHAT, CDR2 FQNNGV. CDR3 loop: CASAYLRTSGLEETQYF. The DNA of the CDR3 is TGTGCCAGCGCTTACCTAAGGACTAGCGGGCTAGAAGAGACCCAGTACTTC.

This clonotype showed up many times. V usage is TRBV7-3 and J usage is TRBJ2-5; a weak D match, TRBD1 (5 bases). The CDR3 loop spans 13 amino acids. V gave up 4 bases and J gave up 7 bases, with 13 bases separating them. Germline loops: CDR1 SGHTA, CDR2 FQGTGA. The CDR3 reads CASSSPTDRTQYF. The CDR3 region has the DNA TGTGCCAGCAGCTCTCCGACAGATCGGACCCAGTACTTC.

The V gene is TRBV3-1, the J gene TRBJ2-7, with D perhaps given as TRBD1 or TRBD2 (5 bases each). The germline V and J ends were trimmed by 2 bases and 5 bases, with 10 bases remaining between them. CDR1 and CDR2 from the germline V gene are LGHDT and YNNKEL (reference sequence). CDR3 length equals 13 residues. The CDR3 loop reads CASSQRDGNEQYF. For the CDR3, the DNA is TGTGCCAGCAGCCAAAGGGACGGGAACGAGCAGTACTTC.

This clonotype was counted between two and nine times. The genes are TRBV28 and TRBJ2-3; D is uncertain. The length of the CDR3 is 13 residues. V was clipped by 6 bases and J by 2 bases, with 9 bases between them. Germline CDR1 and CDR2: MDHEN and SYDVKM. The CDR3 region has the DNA TGTGCCAGCAGAACGGAGAACACAGATACGCAGTATTTT. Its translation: CASRTENTDTQYF.

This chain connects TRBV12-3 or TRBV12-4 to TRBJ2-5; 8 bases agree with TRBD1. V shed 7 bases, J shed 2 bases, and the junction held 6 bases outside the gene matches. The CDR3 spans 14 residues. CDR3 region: CASTRTGRQETQYF. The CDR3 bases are TGTGCCAGCACCCGGACAGGGCGGCAAGAGACCCAGTACTTC.

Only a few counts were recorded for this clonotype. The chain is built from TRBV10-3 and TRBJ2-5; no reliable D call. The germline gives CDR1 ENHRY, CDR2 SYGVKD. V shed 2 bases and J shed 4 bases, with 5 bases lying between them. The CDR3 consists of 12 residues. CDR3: CAISEDGETQYF. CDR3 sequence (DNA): TGTGCCATCAGTGAGGACGGAGAGACCCAGTACTTC.

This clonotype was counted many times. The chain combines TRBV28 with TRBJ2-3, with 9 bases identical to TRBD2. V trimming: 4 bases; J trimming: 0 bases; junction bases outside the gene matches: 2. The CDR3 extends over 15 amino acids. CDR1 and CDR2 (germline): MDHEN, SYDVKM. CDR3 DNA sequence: TGTGCCAGCAGTTCTAGCGGGGCTAGCACAGATACGCAGTATTTT. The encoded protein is CASSSSGASTDTQYF.

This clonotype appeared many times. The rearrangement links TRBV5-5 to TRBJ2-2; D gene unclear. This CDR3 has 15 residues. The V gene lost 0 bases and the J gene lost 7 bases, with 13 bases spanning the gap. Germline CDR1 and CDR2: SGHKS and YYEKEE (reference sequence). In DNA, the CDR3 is TGTGCCAGCAGCTTGGGACTCAAAGATGGCGGGGAGCTGTTTTTT. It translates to CASSLGLKDGGELFF.

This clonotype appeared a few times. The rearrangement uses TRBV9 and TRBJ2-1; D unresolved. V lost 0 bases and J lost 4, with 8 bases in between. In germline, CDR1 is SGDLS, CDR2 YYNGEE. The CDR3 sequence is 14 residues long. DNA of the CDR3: TGTGCCAGCAGCGTAGGCCCCAGGTACAATGAGCAGTTCTTC. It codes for CASSVGPRYNEQFF.

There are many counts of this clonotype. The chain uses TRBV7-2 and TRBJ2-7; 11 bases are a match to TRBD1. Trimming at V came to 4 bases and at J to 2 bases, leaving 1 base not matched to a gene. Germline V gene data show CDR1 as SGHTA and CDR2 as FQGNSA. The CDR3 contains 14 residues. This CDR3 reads CASSWDRGAYEQYF. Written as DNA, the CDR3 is TGTGCCAGCAGCTGGGACAGGGGGGCCTACGAGCAGTACTTC.

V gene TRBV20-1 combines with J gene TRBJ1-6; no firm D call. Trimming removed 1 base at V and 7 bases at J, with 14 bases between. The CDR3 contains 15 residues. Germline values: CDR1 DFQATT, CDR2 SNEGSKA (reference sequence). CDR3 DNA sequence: TGCAGTGCTAGAGCACGTCTTCGGGAAAATTCACCCCTCCACTTT. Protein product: CSARARLRENSPLHF.

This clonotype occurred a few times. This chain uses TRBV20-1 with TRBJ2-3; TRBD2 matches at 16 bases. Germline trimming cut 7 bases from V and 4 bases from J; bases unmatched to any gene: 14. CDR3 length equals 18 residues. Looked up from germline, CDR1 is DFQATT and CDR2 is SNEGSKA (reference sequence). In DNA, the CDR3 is TGCAGTGGTACCGGGACTAGCGGGAGGGCCTTTTATTCAGATACGCAGTATTTT. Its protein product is CSGTGTSGRAFYSDTQYF.

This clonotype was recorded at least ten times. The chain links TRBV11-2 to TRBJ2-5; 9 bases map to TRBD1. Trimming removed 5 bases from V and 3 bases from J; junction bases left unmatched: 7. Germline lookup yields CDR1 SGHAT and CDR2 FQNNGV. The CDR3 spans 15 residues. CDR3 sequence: CASSGQGLGKETQYF. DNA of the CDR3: TGTGCCAGCAGCGGACAGGGGTTGGGGAAAGAGACCCAGTACTTC. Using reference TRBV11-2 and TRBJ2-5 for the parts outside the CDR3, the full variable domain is EAGVAQSPRYKIIEKRQSVAFWCNPISGHATLYWYQQILGQGPKLLIQFQNNGVVDDSQLPKDRFSAERLKGVDSTLKIQPAKLEDSAVYLCASSGQGLGKETQYFGPGTRLLVL.

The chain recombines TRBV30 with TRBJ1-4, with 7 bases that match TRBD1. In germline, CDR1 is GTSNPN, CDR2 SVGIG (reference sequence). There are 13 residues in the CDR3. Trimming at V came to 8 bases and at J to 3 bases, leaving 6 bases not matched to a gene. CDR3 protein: CALEGAANEKLFF. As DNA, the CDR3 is TGTGCCCTCGAGGGGGCTGCTAATGAAAAACTGTTTTTT.